Following are 23 T cell receptor beta chains from one sample sequenced in a study of T cells after yellow fever vaccination. MiXCR, run by TCRdb on the 5' RACE reads, gives a single entry per CDR3 protein. The sample holds 140,000 to 150,000 distinct CDR3 sequences; 5% to 8% are singletons and the top ten take approximately 0.61%. Specimen: CD4+ T cells sorted from PBMCs, collected 10 days after the yellow fever booster vaccination. The receptor set was obtained from a young man who received the YFV17D yellow fever vaccine.

Remarks on this clonotype: A much larger clone differs by one base, so this may be a read error. The chain couples TRBV7-2 to TRBJ2-3, with 13 bases fitting TRBD2. Germline values: CDR1 SGHTA, CDR2 FQGNSA. The CDR3 is 17 amino acids. CDR3: CASCFSGLAGVRDTQYF. The CDR3 nucleotides are TGTGCCAGCTGCTTCTCAGGACTAGCGGGAGTTCGAGATACGCAGTATTTT. Full variable domain (rest looked up from reference TRBV7-2 and TRBJ2-3): GAGVSQSPSNKVTEKGKDVELRCDPISGHTALYWYRQSLGQGLEFLIYFQGNSAPDKSGLPSDRFSAERTGGSVSTLTIQRTQQEDSAVYLCASCFSGLAGVRDTQYFGPGTRLTVL.

This clonotype was found many times. This chain uses TRBV28 with TRBJ2-2; D is ambiguous. In germline, CDR1 is MDHEN, CDR2 SYDVKM. This CDR3 is 13 amino acids long. V was shortened by 4 bases and J by 4 bases, with 7 bases between the two germline ends. The CDR3, as DNA: TGTGCCAGCAGTTCGCCGATCACCGGGGAGCTGTTTTTT. Protein: CASSSPITGELFF. The variable domain in full, with the rest retrieved from reference TRBV28 and TRBJ2-2, is DVKVTQSSRYLVKRTGEKVFLECVQDMDHENMFWYRQDPGLGLRLIYFSYDVKMKEKGDIPEGYSVSREKKERFSLILESASTNQTSMYLCASSSPITGELFFGEGSRLTVL.

This clonotype was counted ten times or more. The rearrangement uses TRBV6-1 and TRBJ2-7; TRBD1 matches 9 bases. The CDR3 is 15 residues long. From germline, CDR1 is MNHNS and CDR2 SASEGT. The junction had 11 bases not matched to a gene; V was cut back by 6 bases and J by 5 bases. This CDR3 reads CASRNTGTGSHEQYF. The CDR3, as DNA: TGTGCCAGCAGAAATACCGGGACAGGGTCCCACGAGCAGTACTTC.

A remark on this clonotype: This may arise from a read error, as a much more abundant clone is one base away. The chain joins TRBV7-2 to TRBJ2-2, with D perhaps matching TRBD1 (5 bases). The germline gives CDR1 SGHTA, CDR2 FQGNSA. The CDR3 loop spans 14 amino acids. Between the trimmed V and J ends, which lost 8 bases and 7 bases, there was a span of 17 bases. CDR3 sequence reads: CASGRWQGIGELFF. CDR3 in DNA: TGTGCCAGCGGAAGGTGGCAGGGCATCGGGGAGCTGTTTTTT.

This clonotype has at least ten counts. J is TRBJ2-1 and V is TRBV7-2, with no clear D. Germline V gene data show CDR1 as SGHTA and CDR2 as FQGNSA. V was clipped by 5 bases and J by 3 bases, with 11 bases between them. The CDR3 consists of 14 residues. CDR3 DNA: TGTGCCAGCAGCCCCCGGAGCGACTACAATGAGCAGTTCTTC. Translation gives CASSPRSDYNEQFF.

This clonotype was picked up many times. V gene TRBV29-1 combines with J gene TRBJ1-1, with D possibly TRBD1 on 6 matching bases. Trimming took 0 bases from V and 0 from J, leaving 14 bases between them. Per germline, CDR1 SQVTM and CDR2 ANQGSEA. The CDR3 is 16 amino acids. The CDR3 DNA sequence: TGCAGCGTTGAAGAAGGGTCACAGGGTTTGAACACTGAAGCTTTCTTT. Translation: CSVEEGSQGLNTEAFF. Full variable domain (missing parts from reference TRBV29-1 and TRBJ1-1): SAVISQKPSRDICQRGTSLTIQCQVDSQVTMMFWYRQQPGQSLTLIATANQGSEATYESGFVIDKFPISRPNLTFSTLTVSNMSPEDSSIYLCSVEEGSQGLNTEAFFGQGTRLTVV.

This clonotype has a count of ten or more. The chain couples TRBV7-2 to TRBJ2-4; perhaps D is TRBD1 or TRBD2 (6 bases each). Germline V gives CDR1 SGHTA, CDR2 FQGNSA. With 5 bases removed from V and 5 bases from J, the gap between germline ends came to 19 bases. The CDR3 sequence is 16 residues long. The CDR3 region is CASSPGGGRAQNIQYF. The CDR3 DNA follows: TGTGCCAGCAGCCCAGGAGGGGGACGGGCCCAAAACATTCAGTACTTC.

This clonotype was detected a few times. The rearrangement uses TRBV19 and TRBJ1-5; D is perhaps TRBD1 (6 bases). V was clipped by 4 bases and J by 4 bases, with 17 bases between them. CDR1 and CDR2 (germline): LNHDA, SQIVND (reference sequence). The CDR3 spans 16 residues. The CDR3 DNA reads as TGTGCCAGTAGTAATAACGGACAGATTATTAATCAGCCCCAGCATTTT. It is translated as CASSNNGQIINQPQHF.

In this sample, this clonotype turned up many times. The rearrangement uses TRBV3-1 and TRBJ2-7; no definite D call. The V gene lost 2 bases and the J gene lost 5 bases, with 10 bases spanning the gap. The CDR3 has 13 residues. Germline V lookup: CDR1 LGHDT, CDR2 YNNKEL (reference sequence). CDR3 DNA: TGTGCCAGCAGCCAACTTGACGGAGACGAGCAGTACTTC. Protein: CASSQLDGDEQYF.

The rearrangement uses TRBV18 and TRBJ1-4; TRBD1 is a possible D gene (6 bases). This CDR3 is 16 amino acids long. Germline CDR1 reads KGHSH; CDR2 reads LQKENI. V was trimmed by 3 bases and J by 8 bases, leaving 19 bases between them. The CDR3 DNA reads as TGTGCCAGCTCACCGGGATCACAGGGTCTTGGCGAAAAACTGTTTTTT. This codes for CASSPGSQGLGEKLFF.

This clonotype was recorded at least ten times. V usage is TRBV7-2 and J usage is TRBJ2-7, with a tentative D call TRBD2 (6 bases). Trimming pared 0 bases from V and 2 bases from J, leaving 20 bases between. The CDR3 is 18 amino acids. Per the germline V gene, CDR1 is SGHTA and CDR2 is FQGNSA. The CDR3 sequence: CASSLARGTGTVPYEQYF. CDR3 nucleotide sequence: TGTGCCAGCAGCTTAGCGAGAGGGACCGGGACTGTACCCTACGAGCAGTACTTC.

This clonotype occurred many times. This sequence joins TRBV7-2 and TRBJ2-3; weak D call: TRBD2 (6 bases). With 2 bases removed from V and 6 bases from J, the gap between germline ends came to 18 bases. The CDR3 contains 16 residues. Germline assignment: CDR1 SGHTA and CDR2 FQGNSA. CDR3 nucleotides: TGTGCCAGCAGCTTACCGGAGGGGTTAGCGTATGATACGCAGTATTTT. Amino acid sequence: CASSLPEGLAYDTQYF.

This clonotype was recorded at least ten times. The rearrangement links TRBV10-3 to TRBJ2-5; 14 nucleotides line up with TRBD2. The CDR3 runs 15 residues. Germline lookup yields CDR1 ENHRY and CDR2 SYGVKD. With 5 bases clipped from V and 5 bases from J, the junction kept 4 bases outside the gene matches. DNA for the CDR3: TGTGCCATCAGTCGACTAGCGGGAGGGGGGGAGACCCAGTACTTC. Its protein is CAISRLAGGGETQYF.

This clonotype was counted ten times or more. This rearrangement joins TRBV12-3 or TRBV12-4 to TRBJ2-1, with 8 bases lining up with TRBD1. The ends lost 10 bases at V and 4 bases at J; junction bases unmatched: 6. The CDR3 consists of 13 residues. The CDR3 sequence: CATTGAGYNEQFF. DNA for the CDR3: TGTGCCACGACAGGGGCGGGTTACAATGAGCAGTTCTTC.

The sample holds many counts of this clonotype. V and J are TRBV19 and TRBJ1-5; TRBD1 matches at 7 bases. This CDR3 has 15 residues. V was pared by 8 bases and J by 0 bases, with 7 bases of the junction left unmatched. Germline lookup yields CDR1 LNHDA and CDR2 SQIVND (reference sequence). The CDR3 DNA reads TGTGCCAGTGCGATTCACAGGGGTAGCAATCAGCCCCAGCATTTT. It specifies CASAIHRGSNQPQHF.

This clonotype was seen a handful of times. The V gene is TRBV10-3, the J gene TRBJ2-1; D may be TRBD1 (6 bases). V lost 0 bases, J lost 6 bases, and 12 bases lay in between. This CDR3 is 15 amino acids long. Germline values: CDR1 ENHRY, CDR2 SYGVKD. CDR3 DNA sequence: TGTGCCATCAGTGAGTCGCAGGGGCCCCGCAATGAGCAGTTCTTC. This translates into CAISESQGPRNEQFF.

This clonotype was picked up many times. The gene calls are TRBV12-3 or TRBV12-4 and TRBJ2-7; D not certain. Trimming cost V 2 bases and J 2 bases, with 10 bases left between them. CDR3 length: 14 amino acids. The CDR3 sequence: CASSLLADPYEQYF. The CDR3 DNA reads TGTGCCAGCAGTTTATTGGCAGACCCCTACGAGCAGTACTTC.

The sample holds many counts of this clonotype. The chain carries TRBV20-1 and TRBJ1-5, with D perhaps TRBD1 (6 bases). This CDR3 has 13 residues. V gave up 5 bases and J gave up 0 bases, with 8 bases separating them. CDR1 is DFQATT, CDR2 SNEGSKA, per germline (reference sequence). For the CDR3, the DNA is TGCAGTGCTCGGACAGTTAGCAATCAGCCCCAGCATTTT. Translation gives CSARTVSNQPQHF.

This clonotype was picked up many times. The V call is TRBV20-1, the J call TRBJ2-7; D is ambiguous. Germline CDR1 and CDR2: DFQATT and SNEGSKA (reference sequence). V lost 0 bases and J 0 bases, leaving 15 bases between the germline ends. The CDR3 loop spans 16 amino acids. The CDR3 region has the DNA TGCAGTGCTAGAGATCTCAAGGCCAGAACCTCCTACGAGCAGTACTTC. Amino acid sequence: CSARDLKARTSYEQYF.

In its sample, this clonotype was seen many times. V usage is TRBV3-1 and J usage is TRBJ2-3, with 11 bases matching TRBD2. The V gene's germline CDR1 is LGHDT and CDR2 YNNKEL (reference sequence). The CDR3 consists of 17 residues. Trimming at V came to 5 bases and at J to 2 bases, leaving 9 bases not matched to a gene. DNA of the CDR3: TGTGCCAGCAGCACAAGGACTAGCGGGCGAACCACAGATACGCAGTATTTT. Protein: CASSTRTSGRTTDTQYF.

This clonotype showed up many times. V and J are TRBV7-2 and TRBJ1-3; 8 bases are shared with TRBD1. There are 16 residues in the CDR3. Germline values: CDR1 SGHTA, CDR2 FQGNSA. Trimming at V came to 5 bases and at J to 3 bases, leaving 9 bases not matched to a gene. Here the CDR3 reads CASSPGQGRVGNTIYF. The CDR3, as DNA: TGTGCCAGCAGCCCAGGACAGGGAAGAGTTGGAAACACCATATATTTT.

For this clonotype: A much larger clone lies one base from this, so it may be a read error. This chain links TRBV7-3 with TRBJ2-1, with D hard to call. The CDR3 sequence is 12 residues long. Germline CDR1 SGHTA, CDR2 FQGTGA. Trimming took 5 bases from V and 7 from J, leaving 9 bases between them. The CDR3 reads CASSPRPNEQFF. The CDR3 nucleotides read TGTGCCAGCAGCCCCCGGCCAAATGAGCAGTTCTTC.

In its sample, this clonotype was seen many times. This rearrangement joins TRBV29-1 to TRBJ2-1; 7 bases are shared with TRBD2. The germline CDR1 and CDR2 sequences are SQVTM and ANQGSEA. The ends lost 4 bases at V and 3 bases at J; junction bases unmatched: 6. The CDR3 consists of 14 residues. CDR3 sequence reads: CSVATGGNYNEQFF. In DNA form, the CDR3 reads TGCAGCGTTGCCACGGGAGGTAACTACAATGAGCAGTTCTTC.